A single sample is the source of the 3 T cell receptor beta chains below, sequenced in a study of T cell changes during pregnancy in multiple sclerosis. Sequencing used immunoSEQ multiplex PCR; TCRdb keeps in-frame clones, though not all of them. The table shows about 79,000 clones, with about 89% occurring only once. Sequenced here: CD4+ T cells from peripheral blood mononuclear cells, sampled in the second trimester of pregnancy. The source is a female donor with multiple sclerosis, enrolled in a pregnancy study.

V gene TRBV6-6 combines with J gene TRBJ2-5, with D possibly being TRBD1 (5 bases). Trimming left V 2 bases short and J 3 bases short, with 13 bases between. The length of the CDR3 is 15 residues. Germline CDR1 and CDR2: MNHNY and SVGAGI (reference sequence). CDR3 nucleotides: TGTGCCAGCAGTTACGCGGTGGGGCAGAAAGAGACCCAGTACTTC. It specifies CASSYAVGQKETQYF.

The rearrangement links TRBV27 to TRBJ1-6, with 10 nucleotides matching TRBD1. This CDR3 region has 14 residues. Germline trimming cut 7 bases from V and 9 bases from J; bases unmatched to any gene: 6. CDR1 and CDR2 (germline): MNHEY, SMNVEV (reference sequence). The CDR3 loop is CASTRGDRGSPLHF. The CDR3 region has the DNA TGTGCCAGCACCCGGGGGGACAGGGGTTCACCCCTCCACTTT.

The chain links TRBV5-1 to TRBJ2-2; 7 bases line up with TRBD2. The germline gives CDR1 SGHRS, CDR2 YFSETQ. This CDR3 comprises 13 residues. V dropped 3 bases and J dropped 4; count of bases not matched to a gene: 0. The CDR3 DNA reads as TGCGCCAGCAGCTGGGAGGGCACCGGGGAGCTGTTTTTT. This encodes CASSWEGTGELFF.